The 11 T cell receptor beta chains below all came from one sample that was sequenced in a study of T cell responses to AZD1222 COVID-19 vaccine. Libraries were prepared by immunoSEQ multiplex PCR; TCRdb keeps only in-frame clonotypes and omits some of them. The data contain 90,000 to 110,000 clones, more than 70% of them singletons. The sample was peripheral blood, taken on day 0 of AZD1222 vaccination. The receptors stem from an adult in good health.

The rearrangement links TRBV18 to TRBJ1-1; weak D call: TRBD1 (6 bases). Per the germline V gene, CDR1 is KGHSH and CDR2 is LQKENI. Trimming shortened V by 2 bases and J by 7 bases, and 14 bases separated the two germline ends. CDR3 length equals 14 residues. In nucleotides, the CDR3 is TGTGCCAGCTCACCATTGGGCAGGGGCCTTGAAGCTTTCTTT. Translated, it gives CASSPLGRGLEAFF. The full variable domain, with the rest looked up from reference TRBV18 and TRBJ1-1, is NAGVMQNPRHLVRRRGQEARLRCSPMKGHSHVYWYRQLPEEGLKFMVYLQKENIIDESGMPKERFSAEFPKEGPSILRIQQVVRGDSAAYFCASSPLGRGLEAFFGQGTRLTVV.

This chain connects TRBV5-1 to TRBJ1-1, with D perhaps matching TRBD1 (5 bases). The CDR3 runs to 17 residues. Trimming pared 2 bases from V and 4 bases from J, leaving 21 bases between. CDR1 is SGHRS, CDR2 YFSETQ, per germline. The CDR3, as DNA: TGCGCCAGCAGCTTCCCCCGAACCGGGGGAGGGACCACTGAAGCTTTCTTT. Its translation is CASSFPRTGGGTTEAFF. Looking up the rest from reference TRBV5-1 and TRBJ1-1 gives the full variable domain: KAGVTQTPRYLIKTRGQQVTLSCSPISGHRSVSWYQQTPGQGLQFLFEYFSETQRNKGNFPGRFSGRQFSNSRSEMNVSTLELGDSALYLCASSFPRTGGGTTEAFFGQGTRLTVV.

This clone appeared a single time. The J gene is TRBJ2-2, the V gene TRBV6-5; D unresolved. V was pared by 0 bases and J by 4 bases, with 6 bases between. This CDR3 is 14 amino acids long. CDR1 is MNHEY, CDR2 SVGAGI, per germline. CDR3 amino acids: CASSYSRGTGELFF. DNA of the CDR3: TGTGCCAGCAGTTACTCAAGAGGCACCGGGGAGCTGTTTTTT.

This clone was recorded only once. This chain links TRBV19 with TRBJ2-4; tentative D call: TRBD1 (6 bases). V was pared by 4 bases and J by 3 bases, with 13 bases between. CDR1 LNHDA and CDR2 SQIVND come from the germline V gene (reference sequence). The CDR3 loop spans 15 amino acids. The CDR3 loop is CASSSRGLDKNIQYF. DNA of the CDR3: TGTGCCAGTAGTAGCAGGGGTCTCGACAAAAACATTCAGTACTTC.

The chain's CDR3 is CASSRSTGGKEAFF. The CDR3 DNA reads TGTGCCAGCAGCCGAAGTACAGGGGGGAAAGAAGCTTTCTTT. The chain has TRBV6-2 or TRBV6-3 and TRBJ1-1, with 8 bases fitting TRBD1. The V segment lost 6 bases and the J segment 8 bases; nucleotides outside the gene matches: 11. The CDR3 runs to 14 residues. Germline values: CDR1 MNHEY, CDR2 SVGEGT.

J is TRBJ2-1 and V is TRBV6-2 or TRBV6-3; 13 bases match TRBD2. The CDR3 loop spans 15 amino acids. The V gene end was trimmed by 5 bases and the J gene end by 4 bases; junction bases not matched to a gene: 2. From germline, CDR1 is MNHEY and CDR2 SVGEGT. As DNA, the CDR3 is TGTGCCAGCAGTCGGACTAGCGGGAGTTACAATGAGCAGTTCTTC. It translates to CASSRTSGSYNEQFF.

The rearrangement links TRBV6-1 to TRBJ1-1; 8 nucleotides line up with TRBD1. The CDR3 consists of 14 residues. CDR1 and CDR2 (germline): MNHNS, SASEGT. Losses at the gene ends were 3 bases for V and 10 bases for J; bases not matched to a gene: 10. The CDR3 here is CASSDHRGWPPAFF. The DNA of the CDR3 is TGTGCCAGCAGTGACCACAGGGGGTGGCCTCCAGCTTTCTTT.

V and J are TRBV5-4 and TRBJ2-1; 11 bases line up with TRBD2. This CDR3 contains 16 residues. The germline V gene has CDR1 SGHNT and CDR2 YYREEE (reference sequence). Losses at the gene ends were 0 bases for V and 3 bases for J; bases not matched to a gene: 2. The DNA for the CDR3 is TGTGCCAGCAGCTTGGCTAGCGGGAGGATCTACAATGAGCAGTTCTTC. Amino acid sequence: CASSLASGRIYNEQFF.

This clone is a singleton in its sample. The chain combines TRBV19 with TRBJ2-7, with a possible D match to TRBD1 (6 bases). V lost 5 bases and J lost 4, with 18 bases in between. The germline V gene encodes CDR1 LNHDA and CDR2 SQIVND (reference sequence). This CDR3 region has 15 residues. This CDR3 is CASSPQGLHHYEQYF. In DNA form, the CDR3 reads TGTGCCAGTAGTCCGCAGGGGCTCCACCATTACGAGCAGTACTTC.

This chain links TRBV19 with TRBJ1-1; the D is unclear. This CDR3 region has 16 residues. V was shortened by 3 bases and J by 1 base, with 15 bases between the two germline ends. Germline V gene sequence: CDR1 LNHDA, CDR2 SQIVND (reference sequence). The CDR3 DNA follows: TGTGCCAGTAGTATCCTGTCTCAATCGGGGAACACTGAAGCTTTCTTT. Translation gives CASSILSQSGNTEAFF. Based on the CDR3 plus reference TRBV19 and TRBJ1-1, the full variable domain is DGGITQSPKYLFRKEGQNVTLSCEQNLNHDAMYWYRQDPGQGLRLIYYSQIVNDFQKGDIAEGYSVSREKKESFPLTVTSAQKNPTAFYLCASSILSQSGNTEAFFGQGTRLTVV.

The chain combines TRBV6-2 or TRBV6-3 with TRBJ1-5, with TRBD1 identical over 8 bases. The CDR3 is made up of 16 amino acids. With V trimmed by 5 bases and J by 4 bases, 10 bases remained unmatched. Germline V gene lookup returns CDR1 MNHEY and CDR2 SVGEGT. The CDR3 reads CASSRDRPRGNQPQHF. CDR3 DNA: TGTGCCAGCAGTCGGGACAGGCCCAGGGGAAATCAGCCCCAGCATTTT.